This T cell receptor beta chain stems from a study of control samples from healthy donors and cancer patients. The data were produced by immunoSEQ multiplex PCR, yet TCRdb's version contains in-frame clones alone and is incomplete. Among 40,000 to 60,000 clones listed, 65% to 90% were seen once. The sequence derives from a woman aged 45 to 65 with lung cancer. The source material was PBMCs.

The CDR3 sequence is CASSLVSYGYTF. Written as DNA, the CDR3 is TGTGCCAGCAGTTTAGTGTCCTATGGCTACACCTTC. The genes are TRBV28 and TRBJ1-2; D gene ambiguous. V lost 2 bases to trimming and J lost 4 bases, with 5 bases between them. The CDR3 spans 12 residues. Germline CDR1 MDHEN, CDR2 SYDVKM.